This T cell receptor (beta chain) is from a study of T cells in tumors after PD-1 blockade. Across the whole study: Either cemiplimab 350 mg every 2 weeks or pembrolizumab 200 mg every 3 weeks was given. Some patients also took daily vismodegib 150 mg during anti-PD-1 treatment. Overall study findings and caveats: Blood contained 35% to 50% of the tumor's TCR clonotypes.

Sequencing used immunoSEQ multiplex PCR; TCRdb keeps in-frame clones, though not all of them. Of 50,000 to 75,000 clones listed, over 65% were seen once; the top ten hold approximately 4.8%. This clone was counted a few times. Its antigen is still unknown. The CDR3 has 13 residues. V dropped 8 bases and J dropped 6 bases, with 14 bases sitting between them. From germline, CDR1 is SNHLY and CDR2 FYNNEI. The chain recombines TRBV2 with TRBJ1-5; a possible D gene is TRBD1 (5 bases). The material was PBMCs, obtained after anti-PD-1 treatment. The receptor's source is a human donor with basal cell carcinoma. CDR3 DNA sequence: TGTGCCAGCCGGGGGTTTATAGCTCAGCCCCAGCATTTT. Translation: CASRGFIAQPQHF.